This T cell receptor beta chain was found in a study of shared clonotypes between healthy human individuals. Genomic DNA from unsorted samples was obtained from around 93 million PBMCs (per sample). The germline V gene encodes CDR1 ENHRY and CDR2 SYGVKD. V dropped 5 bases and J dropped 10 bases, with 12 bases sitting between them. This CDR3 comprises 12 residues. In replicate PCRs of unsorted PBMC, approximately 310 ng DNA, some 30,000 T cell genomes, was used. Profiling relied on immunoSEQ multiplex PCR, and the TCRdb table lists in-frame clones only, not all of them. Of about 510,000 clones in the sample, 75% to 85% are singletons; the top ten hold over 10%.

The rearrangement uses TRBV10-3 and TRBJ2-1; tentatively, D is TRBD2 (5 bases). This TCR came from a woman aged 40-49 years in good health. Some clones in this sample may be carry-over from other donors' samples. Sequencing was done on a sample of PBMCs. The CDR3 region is CAISQAPGEQFF. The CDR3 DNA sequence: TGTGCCATCAGTCAGGCCCCGGGGGAGCAGTTCTTC.